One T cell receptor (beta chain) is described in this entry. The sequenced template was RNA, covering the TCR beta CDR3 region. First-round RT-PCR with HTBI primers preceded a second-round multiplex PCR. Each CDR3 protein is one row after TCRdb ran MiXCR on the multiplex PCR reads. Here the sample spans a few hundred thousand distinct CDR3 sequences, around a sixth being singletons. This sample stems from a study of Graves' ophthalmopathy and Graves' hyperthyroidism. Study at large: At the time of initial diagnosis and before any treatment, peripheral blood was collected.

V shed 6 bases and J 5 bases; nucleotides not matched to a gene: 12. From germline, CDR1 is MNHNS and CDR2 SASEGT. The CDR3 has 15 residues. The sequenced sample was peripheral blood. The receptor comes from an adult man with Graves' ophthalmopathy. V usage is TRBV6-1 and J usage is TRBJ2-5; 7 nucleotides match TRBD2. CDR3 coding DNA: TGTGCCAGCAGGAAAGCTAGCGGAACAAGGGAGACCCAGTACTTC. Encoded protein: CASRKASGTRETQYF.